The subject of this entry is one T cell receptor (beta chain). Germline V gene data show CDR1 as SEHNR and CDR2 as FQNEAQ (reference sequence). The V and J ends lost 5 bases and 2 bases, in that order; junction bases with no gene match: 8. The CDR3 runs to 15 residues. This sample was included in a study of blood T cells in healthy people across ages. RNA extraction gave at least 5 micrograms of total RNA per sample. A second PCR of 7 to 11 cycles used a sample-barcoded 5' primer and a J-beta primer mix. Each CDR3 protein is one row after TCRdb ran MiXCR on the 5' RACE reads. The sample contains about 670,000 distinct CDR3 sequences, less than 45% of which appear only once.

This receptor was obtained from a man aged 80 or over in good health. V gene TRBV7-9 combines with J gene TRBJ2-5, with 7 bases fitting TRBD1. Material: blood. CDR3 DNA: TGTGCCAGCAGCGCACATCGGACAGGACAAGAGACCCAGTACTTC. Translated, it gives CASSAHRTGQETQYF.